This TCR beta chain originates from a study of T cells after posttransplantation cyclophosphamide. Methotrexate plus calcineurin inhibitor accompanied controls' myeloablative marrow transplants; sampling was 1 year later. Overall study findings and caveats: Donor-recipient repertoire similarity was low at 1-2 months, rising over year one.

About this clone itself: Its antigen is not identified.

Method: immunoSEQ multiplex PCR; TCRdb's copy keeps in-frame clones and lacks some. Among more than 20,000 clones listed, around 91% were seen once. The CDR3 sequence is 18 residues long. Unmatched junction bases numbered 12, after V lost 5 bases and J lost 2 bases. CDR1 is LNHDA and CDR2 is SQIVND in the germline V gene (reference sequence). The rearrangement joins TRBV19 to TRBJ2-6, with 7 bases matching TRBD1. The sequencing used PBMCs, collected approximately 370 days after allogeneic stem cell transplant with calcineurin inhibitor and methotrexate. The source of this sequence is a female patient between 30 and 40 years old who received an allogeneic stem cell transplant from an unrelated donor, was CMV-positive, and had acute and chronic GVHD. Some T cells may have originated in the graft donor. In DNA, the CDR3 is TGTGCCAGTAGTCGCCTGGTAGGGGGCCCTGCTGGGGCCAACGTCCTGACTTTC. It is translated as CASSRLVGGPAGANVLTF. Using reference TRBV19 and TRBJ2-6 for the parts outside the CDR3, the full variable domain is DGGITQSPKYLFRKEGQNVTLSCEQNLNHDAMYWYRQDPGQGLRLIYYSQIVNDFQKGDIAEGYSVSREKKESFPLTVTSAQKNPTAFYLCASSRLVGGPAGANVLTFGAGSRLTVL.